This note documents a single T cell receptor (beta chain) sequence. Its antigen is not identified. The CDR3 is 15 amino acids. Germline V gene sequence: CDR1 MNHEY, CDR2 SVGEGT. V lost 6 bases, J lost 3 bases, and 8 bases stayed unmatched. These data are taken from a study of T cell responses to AZD1222 COVID-19 vaccine. Study outcomes and limitations: Across the whole spike, CD4 TCRs peaked at regions 160-218 and 743-854. Baseline seropositivity characterized only six AZD1222 recipients.

Clones were sequenced by immunoSEQ multiplex PCR, and TCRdb holds only the in-frame ones, with some missing. The data hold 180,000 or so clones, with 80% to 90% observed a single time. The receptor was derived from an adult who received the MenACWY meningococcal vaccine as a control. The chain uses TRBV6-2 or TRBV6-3 and TRBJ2-7, with TRBD2 matching over 10 bases. Sequencing was performed on peripheral blood, taken 28 days after the second dose of the MenACWY control vaccine. CDR3 nucleotides: TGTGCCAGCAGCAAACCTAGCGGGGGACACTACGAGCAGTACTTC. This encodes CASSKPSGGHYEQYF.